The present entry profiles one TCR beta chain with its context. Antigen specificity is unknown. The RNA, 0.5 to 1 ug, was put through reverse transcription using random hexamers. Amplification of the TCR beta CDR3 was carried out by immunoSEQ multiplex PCR, which spanned a total of 54 Vbeta and 13 Jbeta segments. Each CDR3 protein is one row after TCRdb ran MiXCR on the immunoSEQ multiplex PCR reads. The sample lists a few hundred thousand distinct CDR3 sequences, approximately 95% occurring once. The multiple sclerosis controls consisted of treatment-naive patients with relapsing-remitting disease, either stable or active. The TEMRA cells underwent FACS enrichment, while the CD8+ and CD4+ T cells underwent negative isolation. The sample is drawn from a study of CD8 T cells in Susac syndrome. V lost 2 bases and J 5 bases, leaving 12 bases between the germline ends. The CDR3 is made up of 14 amino acids. Germline V CDR1 and CDR2: DFQATT, SNEGSKA (reference sequence).

General study results and limits: As acknowledged by the study, its TCR sequencing and HLA analysis included a relatively small number of individuals.

The V and J genes are TRBV20-1 and TRBJ2-2; tentatively, D is TRBD2 (6 bases). Specimen: CD4+ T cells from PBMCs. This clonotype was sampled from a human donor with multiple sclerosis. The CDR3 loop reads CSARYLGGTGELFF. The DNA of the CDR3 is TGCAGTGCTAGATACCTCGGGGGAACCGGGGAGCTGTTTTTT.